This T cell receptor beta chain derives from a study of blood T cell repertoires in COVID-19. About the research overall: In each case, the material was cDNA or gDNA derived from T cells, B-cell-depleted T cells, or PBMCs.

As originally analysed: Amplified reference gene primers provided the basis for estimating nucleated cell counts. Data came from immunoSEQ multiplex PCR; TCRdb stores just in-frame clones and leaves some out. The V and J calls and the clone size are those of that table, but D and trimming were determined from the DNA. The sample holds more than 70,000 clones, 86% seen once. Germline V CDR1 and CDR2: MNHEY, SMNVEV (reference sequence). The CDR3 contains 13 residues. The ends lost 3 bases at V and 6 bases at J; junction bases unmatched: 3. The specimen was peripheral blood. The chain is built from TRBV27 and TRBJ1-2; 8 bases map to TRBD1. The receptor comes from an elderly woman with acute or convalescent COVID-19. CDR3 protein: CASSLTGEHGYTF. CDR3 nucleotide sequence: TGTGCCAGCAGTTTGACAGGGGAGCATGGCTACACCTTC.